A selection of T cell receptor beta chains follows, all from one sample in a study of T cell responses to AZD1222 COVID-19 vaccine. Generated by immunoSEQ multiplex PCR, the TCRdb table keeps only in-frame clones and is missing some. The table lists about 190,000 clones, 85% to 95% of them singletons, with 1% to 1.5% in the top ten. The material was peripheral blood, obtained on day 0 of AZD1222 vaccination. The receptors were gathered from an adult in good health. Each CDR3 is given with its conserved first and last residue. A D gene is named only where the DNA matches it firmly. The size of a clone is reported for some rows only, either as once, few or many, or as a class for expanded clones.

CDR3 DNA: TGCAGTGCTAGTTCCCCCGGGACTTTCAATCAGCCCCAGCATTTT
CDR3 protein: CSASSPGTFNQPQHF
V gene: TRBV20-1
D gene: -
J gene: TRBJ1-5
clone size: once

CDR3 DNA: TGTGCCAGCAGCTCACCCAGGGCAGATACGCAGTATTTT
CDR3 protein: CASSSPRADTQYF
V gene: TRBV7-3
D gene: -
J gene: TRBJ2-3
clone size: -

CDR3 DNA: TGCGCCAGCAGCTTGGGGGGCAGGCTAACCTCGAACACCGGGGAGCTGTTTTTT
CDR3 protein: CASSLGGRLTSNTGELFF
V gene: TRBV5-1
D gene: -
J gene: TRBJ2-2
clone size: -

CDR3 DNA: TGTGCCAGCAGCGTAGTTTCGCGGGGAGACTACAATGAGCAGTTCTTC
CDR3 protein: CASSVVSRGDYNEQFF
V gene: TRBV9
D gene: -
J gene: TRBJ2-1
clone size: -

CDR3 DNA: TGTGCCATCAGTGAAGGGCTAGCGGGGGGTAGCTCCTACAATGAGCAGTTCTTC
CDR3 protein: CAISEGLAGGSSYNEQFF
V gene: TRBV10-3
D gene: TRBD2
J gene: TRBJ2-1
clone size: -

CDR3 DNA: TGTGCCAGCAGCCAACGGGACAGAGCTTTCTTC
CDR3 protein: CASSQRDRAFF
V gene: TRBV3-1/TRBV3-2
D gene: TRBD1
J gene: TRBJ2-1
clone size: -

CDR3 DNA: TGTGCCAGCAGTTACAGAATGACCGGGAGCTACTCCTACGAGCAGTACTTC
CDR3 protein: CASSYRMTGSYSYEQYF
V gene: TRBV6-2/TRBV6-3
D gene: -
J gene: TRBJ2-7
clone size: -

CDR3 DNA: TGTGCCAGCACAACTGCCGGGGAGGGGGGGAACACTGAAGCTTTCTTT
CDR3 protein: CASTTAGEGGNTEAFF
V gene: TRBV28
D gene: -
J gene: TRBJ1-1
clone size: -

CDR3 DNA: TGCGCCACCAGACAGGAGATGAATTCACCCCTCCACTTT
CDR3 protein: CATRQEMNSPLHF
V gene: TRBV5-1
D gene: -
J gene: TRBJ1-6
clone size: -

CDR3 DNA: TGTGCCAGCAGTGAAGCGGGGGACACTGAAGCTTTCTTT
CDR3 protein: CASSEAGDTEAFF
V gene: TRBV6-1
D gene: -
J gene: TRBJ1-1
clone size: -

CDR3 DNA: TGTGCCAGCAGCCAAGGATTGAACACTGAAGCTTTCTTT
CDR3 protein: CASSQGLNTEAFF
V gene: TRBV3-1/TRBV3-2
D gene: -
J gene: TRBJ1-1
clone size: -

CDR3 DNA: TGCGCCAGCAGTGTTTCGTCAAGTAACACTGAAGCTTTCTTT
CDR3 protein: CASSVSSSNTEAFF
V gene: TRBV10-2
D gene: -
J gene: TRBJ1-1
clone size: -

CDR3 DNA: TGTGCCAGCAGCTTTAAACCGAGCTCCTACGAGCAGTACTTC
CDR3 protein: CASSFKPSSYEQYF
V gene: TRBV7-2
D gene: -
J gene: TRBJ2-7
clone size: -

CDR3 DNA: TGTGCCACCAGCAGAGTCCCTGGGGCCGGGGAGCTGTTTTTT
CDR3 protein: CATSRVPGAGELFF
V gene: TRBV15
D gene: -
J gene: TRBJ2-2
clone size: -

CDR3 DNA: TGTGCCAGCAGCTTAGATACAGCTATTAATCAGCCCCAGCATTTT
CDR3 protein: CASSLDTAINQPQHF
V gene: TRBV7-2
D gene: -
J gene: TRBJ1-5
clone size: -

CDR3 DNA: TGTGCCAGCAGCATCGGGGACTACAATGAGCAGTTCTTC
CDR3 protein: CASSIGDYNEQFF
V gene: TRBV14
D gene: -
J gene: TRBJ2-1
clone size: once

CDR3 DNA: TGTGCCAGCAGCGCCCAGGGGGAGAGAGGCGAGCAGTACTTC
CDR3 protein: CASSAQGERGEQYF
V gene: TRBV7-3
D gene: TRBD1
J gene: TRBJ2-7
clone size: -

CDR3 DNA: TGCGCCAGCAGCTTCGGGACAGGGGCTATCAGGGAACTGTTTTTT
CDR3 protein: CASSFGTGAIRELFF
V gene: TRBV5-1
D gene: TRBD1
J gene: TRBJ1-4
clone size: -

CDR3 DNA: TGCAGCGTTGCAGGGCCGGGAAGCAATCAGCCCCAGCATTTT
CDR3 protein: CSVAGPGSNQPQHF
V gene: TRBV29-1
D gene: -
J gene: TRBJ1-5
clone size: few

CDR3 DNA: TGTGCCAGCAGCCAAGGGGGACCCGGGATTGCTTTCTTT
CDR3 protein: CASSQGGPGIAFF
V gene: TRBV14
D gene: -
J gene: TRBJ1-1
clone size: -

CDR3 DNA: TGTGCCAGCAGTCCTTTATTTGACAGGGGTAATTCACCCCTCCACTTT
CDR3 protein: CASSPLFDRGNSPLHF
V gene: TRBV27
D gene: TRBD1
J gene: TRBJ1-6
clone size: few

CDR3 DNA: TGCGCCAGCAGCCTGGACAGGGGGACTGAAGCTTTCTTT
CDR3 protein: CASSLDRGTEAFF
V gene: TRBV10-2
D gene: TRBD1
J gene: TRBJ1-1
clone size: -

CDR3 DNA: TGCGCCAGCAGCCAAGGGACAGGCGACAATCAGCCCCAGCATTTT
CDR3 protein: CASSQGTGDNQPQHF
V gene: TRBV4-3
D gene: TRBD1
J gene: TRBJ1-5
clone size: -

CDR3 DNA: TGTGCCAGCAGTGACAGGGTATACGAAAAACTGTTTTTT
CDR3 protein: CASSDRVYEKLFF
V gene: TRBV6-2/TRBV6-3
D gene: TRBD1
J gene: TRBJ1-4
clone size: once

CDR3 DNA: TGTGCCAGCAGTTACTCGGGGGCCGGGGAATTGGGAGCTTTCTTT
CDR3 protein: CASSYSGAGELGAFF
V gene: TRBV6-5
D gene: -
J gene: TRBJ1-1
clone size: -

CDR3 DNA: TGTGCCAGCAGTCTATCAGGGGGCTGGTCACCCCTCCACTTT
CDR3 protein: CASSLSGGWSPLHF
V gene: TRBV27
D gene: TRBD1
J gene: TRBJ1-6
clone size: -

CDR3 DNA: TGCGCCAGCAGCCACGACGGGACAGGGGAAGAGACCCAGTACTTC
CDR3 protein: CASSHDGTGEETQYF
V gene: TRBV4-1
D gene: TRBD1
J gene: TRBJ2-5
clone size: -

CDR3 DNA: TGTGCCAGCAGCCCTACAGGGGACGGAAACACCATATATTTT
CDR3 protein: CASSPTGDGNTIYF
V gene: TRBV7-3
D gene: TRBD1
J gene: TRBJ1-3
clone size: once

CDR3 DNA: TGTGCCAGCTCACCATTGACCGGGCCCCAGAACACTGAAGCTTTCTTT
CDR3 protein: CASSPLTGPQNTEAFF
V gene: TRBV18
D gene: -
J gene: TRBJ1-1
clone size: -

CDR3 DNA: TGTGCCAGCAGTTTTCAGGGTACCGGGGAGCTGTTTTTT
CDR3 protein: CASSFQGTGELFF
V gene: TRBV12-3/TRBV12-4
D gene: -
J gene: TRBJ2-2
clone size: -

CDR3 DNA: TGTGCCAGCAGCCTCGGACAGGTTTCGTTCGCCGGGGAGCTGTTTTTT
CDR3 protein: CASSLGQVSFAGELFF
V gene: TRBV9
D gene: TRBD1
J gene: TRBJ2-2
clone size: once

CDR3 DNA: TGTGCCAGCAGTCCCCAACTCCGCTCTAACTATGGCTACACCTTC
CDR3 protein: CASSPQLRSNYGYTF
V gene: TRBV6-5
D gene: -
J gene: TRBJ1-2
clone size: -

CDR3 DNA: TGTGCCACCTTGGACAGACTGACAGATACGCAGTATTTT
CDR3 protein: CATLDRLTDTQYF
V gene: TRBV6-6
D gene: -
J gene: TRBJ2-3
clone size: -

CDR3 DNA: TGCGCCAGCAGCCAAGATGGGGCGGGGAGCTCCTATAATTCACCCCTCCACTTT
CDR3 protein: CASSQDGAGSSYNSPLHF
V gene: TRBV4-1
D gene: -
J gene: TRBJ1-6
clone size: once

CDR3 DNA: TGTGCCAGCAGTGAACCGGGGGGGAATGAGCAGTTCTTC
CDR3 protein: CASSEPGGNEQFF
V gene: TRBV6-1
D gene: TRBD2
J gene: TRBJ2-1
clone size: once

CDR3 DNA: TGCGCCAGCGGGGGACTAGCGGAGAACACCGGGGAGCTGTTTTTT
CDR3 protein: CASGGLAENTGELFF
V gene: TRBV5-1
D gene: TRBD2
J gene: TRBJ2-2
clone size: -

CDR3 DNA: TGTGCCAGCAGCCCTCATGGGACAGGCGACATTCAGTACTTC
CDR3 protein: CASSPHGTGDIQYF
V gene: TRBV7-2
D gene: TRBD1
J gene: TRBJ2-4
clone size: -

CDR3 DNA: TGTGCCAGCAGCCGGACAGGGTACTCTTATGGCTACACCTTC
CDR3 protein: CASSRTGYSYGYTF
V gene: TRBV6-5
D gene: TRBD1
J gene: TRBJ1-2
clone size: -

CDR3 DNA: TGCAGCGCACCGGCTCTCACTTACAATGAGCAGTTCTTC
CDR3 protein: CSAPALTYNEQFF
V gene: TRBV29-1
D gene: -
J gene: TRBJ2-1
clone size: -

CDR3 DNA: TGCGCCAGCAGCTCGAGGGCCGAGGAGGTCGCCTACACCTTC
CDR3 protein: CASSSRAEEVAYTF
V gene: TRBV5-1
D gene: -
J gene: TRBJ1-2
clone size: -

CDR3 DNA: TGTGCCAGCAGTTTCGGCCAGGGGGCCTCCTACGAGCAGTACTTC
CDR3 protein: CASSFGQGASYEQYF
V gene: TRBV27
D gene: TRBD1
J gene: TRBJ2-7
clone size: -

CDR3 DNA: TGTGCCAGCGTACCGACGGCCAAAAACATTCAGTACTTC
CDR3 protein: CASVPTAKNIQYF
V gene: TRBV7-9
D gene: -
J gene: TRBJ2-4
clone size: -